This entry lists 32 T cell receptor beta chains sequenced from one sample in a study of cytomegalovirus exposure and HLA in healthy donors. Primers: 60 Vbeta forward and 13 Jbeta reverse. Measured with immunoSEQ multiplex PCR; TCRdb has only the in-frame clones, and not every one. The sample carries nearly 200,000 clones, around 86% recorded once. Sequencing was done on a sample of PBMCs. These receptors came from a woman in her 50s in good health and CMV-seropositive.

This chain connects TRBV5-6 to TRBJ1-5; weak D call: TRBD1 (5 bases). The V gene lost 3 bases and the J gene lost 0 bases, with 13 bases spanning the gap. The length of the CDR3 is 16 residues. Germline V CDR1 and CDR2: SGHDT, YYEEEE. The CDR3 DNA sequence: TGTGCCAGCAGCTACGGCAGGGCTTATAGCAATCAGCCCCAGCATTTT. This translates into CASSYGRAYSNQPQHF.

Concerning this clone itself: One end of the junction is discordant with germline, which a read error may explain. The genes are TRBV11-2 and TRBJ2-6, with 13 positions matching TRBD2. Germline CDR1 SGHAT, CDR2 FQNNGV. The CDR3 runs to 16 residues. The CDR3 loop is CASSGLAGDGANGLTF. The CDR3 region has the DNA TGTGCCAGCAGCGGACTAGCGGGAGACGGGGCCAACGGCCTGACTTTC.

The rearrangement uses TRBV7-9 and TRBJ1-1; tentatively, D is TRBD1 (5 bases). Germline CDR1 reads SEHNR; CDR2 reads FQNEAQ (reference sequence). V shed 5 bases and J shed 2 bases, with 12 bases lying between them. The length of the CDR3 is 14 residues. The DNA of the CDR3 is TGTGCCAGCAGCCGCTGGGGGGTAAACACTGAAGCTTTCTTT. Protein sequence: CASSRWGVNTEAFF.

The J gene is TRBJ1-2, the V gene TRBV28; D gene unclear. Germline V gene lookup returns CDR1 MDHEN and CDR2 SYDVKM. This CDR3 is 14 amino acids long. V was clipped by 4 bases and J by 5 bases, with 14 bases between them. DNA for the CDR3: TGTGCCAGCAGTTCCGGGAGCCTTAATTATGGCTACACCTTC. It codes for CASSSGSLNYGYTF.

V is TRBV28 and J is TRBJ1-1; 7 nucleotides line up with TRBD1. The germline V gene encodes CDR1 MDHEN and CDR2 SYDVKM. V lost 3 bases to trimming and J lost 4 bases; unmatched junction nucleotides: 2. This CDR3 region has 13 residues. CDR3: CASSLSGGTEAFF. DNA for the CDR3: TGTGCCAGCAGTTTGTCAGGGGGCACTGAAGCTTTCTTT.

In nucleotides, the CDR3 is TGTGCCAGCAGCGATCGGCGGGGGGCTGGAAACATTCAGTACTTC. Protein: CASSDRRGAGNIQYF. The V gene is TRBV11-2, the J gene TRBJ2-4; 8 nucleotides match TRBD2. After removal of 5 bases from V and 6 bases from J, the junction contained 9 bases not matched to a gene. Germline V gene data show CDR1 as SGHAT and CDR2 as FQNNGV. The CDR3 has 15 amino acids.

The chain joins TRBV18 to TRBJ2-1; TRBD2 agrees at 10 bases. Per germline, CDR1 KGHSH and CDR2 LQKENI. J lost 7 bases, V lost 2 bases, and 8 bases had no gene match. CDR3 size: 16 residues. The CDR3 spells CASSPISGGAFNEQFF. CDR3 DNA sequence: TGTGCCAGCTCACCAATAAGCGGGGGGGCCTTTAATGAGCAGTTCTTC.

V gene TRBV20-1 combines with J gene TRBJ1-5; D gene ambiguous. The CDR3 is made up of 11 amino acids. Trimming pared 6 bases from V and 3 bases from J, leaving 6 bases between. Germline loops: CDR1 DFQATT, CDR2 SNEGSKA (reference sequence). Here the CDR3 reads CSAGDNQPQHF. The CDR3 DNA follows: TGCAGTGCGGGAGACAATCAGCCCCAGCATTTT.

At least ten counts were recorded for this clone. V gene TRBV5-1 combines with J gene TRBJ1-2; D not certain. CDR3 length: 13 residues. V was clipped by 0 bases and J by 6 bases, with 9 bases between them. Germline-derived CDR1 and CDR2 are SGHRS and YFSETQ. CDR3 in DNA: TGCGCCAGCAGCTTGGAGCAGGAACATGGCTACACCTTC. Translated, it gives CASSLEQEHGYTF.

This clone was recorded a few times. The chain has TRBV21-1 and TRBJ1-5; the D call in the table, TRBD1, was not verified against the DNA. TRBV21-1 is a pseudogene. The length of the CDR3 is 16 residues. Written as DNA, the CDR3 is TGTGCCAGCAGCCATTACAAGGGACAGAGCAATCAGCCCCAGCATTTT. Amino acids: CASSHYKGQSNQPQHF.

The chain carries TRBV9 and TRBJ2-1; 8 nucleotides line up with TRBD2. The CDR3 contains 15 residues. The V and J ends lost 4 bases and 2 bases, in that order; junction bases with no gene match: 5. Germline CDR1 and CDR2: SGDLS and YYNGEE. The CDR3 nucleotides read TGTGCCAGCAGCTTGGGCGGGGGGACCTACAATGAGCAGTTCTTC. This translates into CASSLGGGTYNEQFF.

CDR3 nucleotide sequence: TGTGCCAGCAGGCGGACAGGGTCTAATGAAAAACTGTTTTTT. This encodes CASRRTGSNEKLFF. This chain links TRBV2 with TRBJ1-4, with 8 bases aligning to TRBD1. With V trimmed by 6 bases and J by 3 bases, 3 bases remained unmatched. Germline CDR1 and CDR2: SNHLY and FYNNEI. The length of the CDR3 is 14 residues.

The gene calls are TRBV4-3 and TRBJ2-7, with 10 bases fitting TRBD1. The CDR3 totals 15 residues. Germline V gene sequence: CDR1 LGHNA, CDR2 YSLEER. V shed 4 bases and J 6 bases; nucleotides not matched to a gene: 9. The CDR3 nucleotides are TGCGCCAGCAGCCCGACAGGGGGCGGCGTGAGCGAGCAGTACTTC. Translated: CASSPTGGGVSEQYF.

The rearrangement links TRBV14 to TRBJ2-1; D not resolved. This CDR3 spans 13 amino acids. The germline V and J ends were trimmed by 4 bases and 3 bases, with 7 bases remaining between them. Germline CDR1 is SGHDN and CDR2 is FVKESK. The CDR3 DNA follows: TGTGCCAGCAGCCTCTCGGGCTACAATGAGCAGTTCTTC. Translation: CASSLSGYNEQFF.

The chain uses TRBV30 and TRBJ1-1; D is unresolved. CDR1 is GTSNPN and CDR2 is SVGIG in the germline V gene (reference sequence). V was cut by 0 bases and J by 6 bases, with 5 bases left in between. The CDR3 contains 11 residues. The CDR3 reads CAWSVLAEAFF. In DNA form, the CDR3 reads TGTGCCTGGAGTGTACTGGCTGAAGCTTTCTTT.

This clone was seen only a few times. CDR3 amino acids: CSVVKDRGIGEQYF. The CDR3 bases are TGCAGCGTGGTTAAGGACAGGGGAATAGGCGAGCAGTACTTC. This chain connects TRBV29-1 to TRBJ2-7; 9 nucleotides agree with TRBD1. V shed 6 bases, J shed 6 bases, and the junction held 12 bases outside the gene matches. Germline V gene sequence: CDR1 SQVTM, CDR2 ANQGSEA. The CDR3 has 14 residues.

The chain employs TRBV7-2 and TRBJ2-1; 9 positions agree with TRBD2. The trim removed 1 base at V and 10 bases at J, leaving 14 bases unmatched. This CDR3 is 17 amino acids long. The V gene's germline CDR1 is SGHTA and CDR2 FQGNSA. The CDR3 DNA is TGTGCCAGCAGCTTAGTGGGCCTAGCGGGGCCGGGGGGGGAGCAGTTCTTC. As protein: CASSLVGLAGPGGEQFF.

The chain has TRBV13 and TRBJ2-7, with 11 bases lining up with TRBD2. Germline V gene data show CDR1 as PRHDT and CDR2 as FYEKMQ (reference sequence). J lost 0 bases, V lost 5 bases, and 6 bases had no gene match. The CDR3 consists of 16 residues. The CDR3, as DNA: TGTGCCAGCAGCGTTAGCGGGAGGGCCGTCTCCTACGAGCAGTACTTC. It codes for CASSVSGRAVSYEQYF.

This chain joins TRBV15 and TRBJ2-2, with 9 positions matching TRBD2. Germline V gene data show CDR1 as LNHNV and CDR2 as YYDKDF (reference sequence). The CDR3 is 15 amino acids. The ends lost 3 bases at V and 5 bases at J; junction bases unmatched: 4. CDR3: CATSSEAGGTGELFF. The CDR3 coding sequence is TGTGCCACCAGCAGTGAAGCGGGGGGAACCGGGGAGCTGTTTTTT.

The chain joins TRBV28 to TRBJ2-1, with TRBD1 matching over 10 bases. The CDR3 spans 14 residues. From germline, CDR1 is MDHEN and CDR2 SYDVKM. The trim removed 3 bases at V and 5 bases at J, leaving 1 base unmatched. In DNA form, the CDR3 reads TGTGCCAGCAGTTTGACAGGGGGCCACAATGAGCAGTTCTTC. Translated, it gives CASSLTGGHNEQFF.

This chain joins TRBV5-5 and TRBJ2-1, with D perhaps TRBD2 (5 bases). CDR3 length: 16 amino acids. Germline values: CDR1 SGHKS, CDR2 YYEKEE (reference sequence). The V and J ends lost 0 bases and 10 bases respectively, with 20 bases between them. The CDR3 is CASSLASPRGFDEQFF. The CDR3 bases are TGTGCCAGCAGCTTGGCCAGCCCCCGAGGGTTCGACGAGCAGTTCTTC.

The rearrangement links TRBV5-8 to TRBJ2-1; D is unresolved. The V gene's germline CDR1 is SGHTS and CDR2 YDEGEE. The CDR3 loop spans 13 amino acids. Trimming shortened V by 0 bases and J by 4 bases, and 5 bases separated the two germline ends. CDR3 DNA sequence: TGTGCCAGCAGCTTGGATCAATACAATGAGCAGTTCTTC. Protein product: CASSLDQYNEQFF.

The rearrangement joins TRBV30 to TRBJ2-1; the match to TRBD2 covers 12 bases. V gave up 0 bases and J gave up 8 bases; unmatched junction bases: 5. This CDR3 contains 15 residues. Per the germline V gene, CDR1 is GTSNPN and CDR2 is SVGIG (reference sequence). CDR3 sequence: CAWSVVLAGGDEQFF. CDR3 sequence (DNA): TGTGCCTGGAGTGTAGTCCTAGCGGGAGGGGATGAGCAGTTCTTC.

This clone was recorded only once. This sequence joins TRBV5-1 and TRBJ2-7; 9 positions agree with TRBD2. In germline, CDR1 is SGHRS, CDR2 YFSETQ. The V segment lost 0 bases and the J segment 5 bases; nucleotides outside the gene matches: 15. This CDR3 has 18 residues. The CDR3 nucleotides are TGCGCCAGCAGCTTGGCTCGGGGGGGGCTAAGCGGGAGGAACGAGCAGTACTTC. Amino acids: CASSLARGGLSGRNEQYF. The whole variable domain, remainder taken from reference TRBV5-1 and TRBJ2-7, is KAGVTQTPRYLIKTRGQQVTLSCSPISGHRSVSWYQQTPGQGLQFLFEYFSETQRNKGNFPGRFSGRQFSNSRSEMNVSTLELGDSALYLCASSLARGGLSGRNEQYFGPGTRLTVT.

This chain uses TRBV7-2 with TRBJ2-4; 8 nucleotides line up with TRBD2. CDR1 SGHTA and CDR2 FQGNSA come from the germline V gene. V lost 0 bases and J lost 9; bases outside the gene matches: 7. The length of the CDR3 is 15 residues. Written as DNA, the CDR3 is TGTGCCAGCAGCTTAGCGGGAGGTCGGGAGGGCATTCAGTACTTC. This sequence encodes CASSLAGGREGIQYF.

The chain is built from TRBV29-1 and TRBJ2-7; 8 bases fit TRBD1. The V gene's germline CDR1 is SQVTM and CDR2 ANQGSEA. The CDR3 contains 14 residues. Unmatched junction bases numbered 8, after V lost 4 bases and J lost 3 bases. CDR3 bases: TGCAGCGTTGGTGACAGGGGTATTGTCTACGAGCAGTACTTC. Encoded protein: CSVGDRGIVYEQYF.

Comments on this clone: Different DNA sequences within this sample yield the same CDR3. The rearrangement uses TRBV4-3 and TRBJ2-5; 9 positions match TRBD1. CDR3 length: 15 amino acids. The germline CDR1 and CDR2 sequences are LGHNA and YSLEER. With V trimmed by 0 bases and J by 4 bases, 3 bases remained unmatched. The CDR3 loop is CASSQEGQGGETQYF. Here the CDR3 DNA reads TGCGCCAGCAGCCAAGAGGGACAGGGAGGAGAGACCCAGTACTTC.

This clone was detected only a few times. This chain uses TRBV27 with TRBJ1-3; 9 nucleotides agree with TRBD1. Germline V CDR1 and CDR2: MNHEY, SMNVEV (reference sequence). Trimming cost V 6 bases and J 5 bases; bases outside gene matches: 11. The CDR3 sequence is 16 residues long. CDR3 in amino acids: CASSPYSGTGRNTIYF. The CDR3 DNA reads as TGTGCCAGCAGCCCCTATTCCGGGACAGGGAGAAACACCATATATTTT.

This clone was recorded once. This chain joins TRBV7-2 and TRBJ2-7; a weak D match, TRBD2 (6 bases). Trimming shortened V by 6 bases and J by 4 bases, and 19 bases separated the two germline ends. There are 15 residues in the CDR3. Looked up from germline, CDR1 is SGHTA and CDR2 is FQGNSA. The CDR3 nucleotides read TGTGCCAGCAGTTACCAGGGACTGCCCCGGTACGAGCAGTACTTC. Protein: CASSYQGLPRYEQYF.

V usage is TRBV28 and J usage is TRBJ2-6, with D possibly matching TRBD1 (6 bases). There are 18 residues in the CDR3. Germline CDR1 and CDR2: MDHEN and SYDVKM. Deletions cut 4 bases from V and 0 bases from J, with 16 bases between. In DNA, the CDR3 is TGTGCCAGCAGTTCAGGGGCCGGGACCTTCTCTGGGGCCAACGTCCTGACTTTC. Its protein is CASSSGAGTFSGANVLTF.

CDR3 amino acids: CASSLGDSRNQPQHF. Written as DNA, the CDR3 is TGCGCCAGCAGCCTCGGGGACAGCCGCAATCAGCCCCAGCATTTT. The V and J genes are TRBV5-1 and TRBJ1-5; 7 bases line up with TRBD1. J was trimmed by 2 bases and V by 4 bases; bases with no gene match: 6. The germline V gene has CDR1 SGHRS and CDR2 YFSETQ. CDR3 length equals 15 residues.

This clone was counted a single time. This chain connects TRBV7-2 to TRBJ1-5; D is perhaps TRBD1 (5 bases). This CDR3 has 15 amino acids. Trimming cost V 5 bases and J 7 bases, with 18 bases left between them. The germline V gene has CDR1 SGHTA and CDR2 FQGNSA. The CDR3 here is CASSLSGGAGQPQHF. DNA of the CDR3: TGTGCCAGCAGCCTAAGCGGAGGGGCAGGGCAGCCCCAGCATTTT.